The present entry profiles one T cell receptor beta chain with its context. Antigen unknown. Genes and germline are mouse. The read terminates 1 residue before the CDR3 end, so the remaining end is supplied by the germline J gene. This record comes from a study of tissue T cells after allogeneic stem cell transplantation. Overall study results and limits: Shared clones across patients were few; motif clustering revealed tissue-specific shared signatures. Anatomically similar tissues had similar TCR repertoires within each patient. In patients and mice, blood and spleen missed much of tissue repertoire.

Noted time point: mouse harvest day 7 after allogeneic transplant. Each mouse received 10^7 T-cell-depleted marrow cells plus 10^6 splenic CD5+ T cells by tail vein. The CDR3 has 13 amino acids. Germline values: CDR1 GFQATS, CDR2 STVNSAI. With V trimmed by 4 bases and J by 1 base, 1 base remained unmatched. Generated by immunoSEQ multiplex PCR, the TCRdb table keeps only in-frame clones and is missing some. The sample lists over 8,500 clones, roughly 44% seen once, with under 1.5% in the top ten. Sequences were obtained from skin. The chain recombines TRBV20 with TRBJ2-3; 8 bases line up with TRBD1. The TCR was taken from a female BALB/c mouse given C57BL/6 T cells with graft-versus-host disease after an allogeneic hematopoietic cell transplant. CDR3 residues: CGATRGRAETLYF. The CDR3 DNA, read in part, is TGTGGTGCTACCAGGGGGCGTGCAGAAACGCTGTAT. The complete variable domain, with remaining parts taken from reference TRBV20 and TRBJ2-3, reads GALVYQYPRRTICKSGTSMRMECQAVGFQATSVAWYRQSPQKTFELIALSTVNSAIKYEQNFTQEKFPISHPNLSFSSMTVLNAYLEDRGLYLCGATRGRAETLYFGSGTRLTVL.